This entry concerns a single TCR beta chain. This CDR3 is 15 amino acids long. Germline CDR1 reads SGHDT; CDR2 reads YYEEEE. The ends lost 4 bases at V and 7 bases at J; junction bases unmatched: 9. Per the study methods: Researchers report that nucleated cell counts were estimated from reference gene primer amplification. The data were produced by immunoSEQ multiplex PCR, yet TCRdb's version contains in-frame clones alone and is incomplete. For V, J and clone size, that table is used; D and trimming come from the DNA. Of under 350,000 clones listed, 80% to 90% were seen once; the top ten hold around 4.4%. The data originate from a study of blood T cell repertoires in COVID-19. Study-level background: Samples representing acute and convalescent COVID-19 were sourced from the United States, Italy and Spain.

The TCR sequence derives from a man aged 35-49 years with acute or convalescent COVID-19. The sequenced sample was peripheral blood. The chain employs TRBV5-6 and TRBJ2-1; 9 positions match TRBD1. CDR3 sequence reads: CASSGTGTGRNEQFF. The CDR3 DNA follows: TGTGCCAGCAGCGGGACCGGGACAGGGCGAAATGAGCAGTTCTTC. Together with reference TRBV5-6 and TRBJ2-1, the CDR3 gives the full variable domain: DAGVTQSPTHLIKTRGQQVTLRCSPKSGHDTVSWYQQALGQGPQFIFQYYEEEERQRGNFPDRFSGHQFPNYSSELNVNALLLGDSALYLCASSGTGTGRNEQFFGPGTRLTVL.